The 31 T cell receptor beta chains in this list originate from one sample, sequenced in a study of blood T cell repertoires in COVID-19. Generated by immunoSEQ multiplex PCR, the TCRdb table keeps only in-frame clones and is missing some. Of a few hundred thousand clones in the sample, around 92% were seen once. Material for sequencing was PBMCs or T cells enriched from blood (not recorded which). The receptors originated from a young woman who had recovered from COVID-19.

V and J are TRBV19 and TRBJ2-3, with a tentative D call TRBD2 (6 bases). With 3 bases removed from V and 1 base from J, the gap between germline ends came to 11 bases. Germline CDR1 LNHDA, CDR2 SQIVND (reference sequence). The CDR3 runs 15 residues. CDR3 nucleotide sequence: TGTGCCAGTAGTATTTTGCGGGGCGGCACAGATACGCAGTATTTT. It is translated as CASSILRGGTDTQYF.

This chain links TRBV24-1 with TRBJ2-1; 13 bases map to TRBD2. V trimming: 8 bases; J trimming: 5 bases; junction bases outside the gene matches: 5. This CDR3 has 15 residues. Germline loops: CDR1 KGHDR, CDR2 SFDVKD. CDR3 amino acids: CATTGTSGNNNEQFF. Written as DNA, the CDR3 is TGTGCCACCACCGGGACTAGCGGGAACAACAATGAGCAGTTCTTC.

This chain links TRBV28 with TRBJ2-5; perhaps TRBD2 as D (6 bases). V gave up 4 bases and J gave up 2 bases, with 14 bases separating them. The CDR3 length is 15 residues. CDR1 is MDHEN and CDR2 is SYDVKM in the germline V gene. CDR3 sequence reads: CASSSPSSEQETQYF. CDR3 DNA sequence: TGTGCCAGCAGTTCCCCATCTAGCGAACAAGAGACCCAGTACTTC.

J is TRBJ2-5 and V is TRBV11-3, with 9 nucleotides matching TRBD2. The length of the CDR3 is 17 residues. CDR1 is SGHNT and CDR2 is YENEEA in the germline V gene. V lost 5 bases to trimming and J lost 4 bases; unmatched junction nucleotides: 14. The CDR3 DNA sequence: TGTGCCAGCAGCCCTAGGACGAGCGGGGGGCCACGAGAGACCCAGTACTTC. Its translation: CASSPRTSGGPRETQYF. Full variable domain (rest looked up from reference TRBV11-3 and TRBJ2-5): EAGVVQSPRYKIIEKKQPVAFWCNPISGHNTLYWYLQNLGQGPELLIRYENEEAVDDSQLPKDRFSAERLKGVDSTLKIQPAELGDSAVYLCASSPRTSGGPRETQYFGPGTRLLVL.

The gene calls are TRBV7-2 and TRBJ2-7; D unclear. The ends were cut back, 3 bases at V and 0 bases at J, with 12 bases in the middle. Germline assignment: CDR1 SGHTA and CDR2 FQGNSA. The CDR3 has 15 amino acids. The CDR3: CASSFAALSSYEQYF. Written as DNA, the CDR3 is TGTGCCAGCAGCTTTGCCGCGTTAAGCTCCTACGAGCAGTACTTC.

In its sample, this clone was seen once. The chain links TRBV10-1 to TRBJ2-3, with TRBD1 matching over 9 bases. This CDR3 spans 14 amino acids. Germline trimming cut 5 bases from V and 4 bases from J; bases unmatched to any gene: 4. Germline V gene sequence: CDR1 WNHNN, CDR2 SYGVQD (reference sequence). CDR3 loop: CASSHTGGPDTQYF. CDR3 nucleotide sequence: TGCGCCAGCAGTCACACAGGGGGCCCAGATACGCAGTATTTT.

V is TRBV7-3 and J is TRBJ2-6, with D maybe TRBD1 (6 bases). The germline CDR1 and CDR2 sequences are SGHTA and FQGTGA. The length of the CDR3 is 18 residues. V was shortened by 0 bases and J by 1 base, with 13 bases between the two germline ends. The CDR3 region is CASSLTGQPISGANVLTF. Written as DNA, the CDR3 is TGTGCCAGCAGCTTAACTGGACAGCCTATTTCTGGGGCCAACGTCCTGACTTTC.

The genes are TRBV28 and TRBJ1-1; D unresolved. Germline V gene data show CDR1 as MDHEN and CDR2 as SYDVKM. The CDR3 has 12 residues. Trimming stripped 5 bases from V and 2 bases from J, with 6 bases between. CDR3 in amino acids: CASSPLNTEAFF. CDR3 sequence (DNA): TGTGCCAGCAGTCCACTAAACACTGAAGCTTTCTTT.

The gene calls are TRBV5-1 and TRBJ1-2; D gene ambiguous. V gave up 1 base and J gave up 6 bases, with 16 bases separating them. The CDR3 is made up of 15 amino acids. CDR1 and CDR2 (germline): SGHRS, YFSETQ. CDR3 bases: TGCGCCAGCAGCTTGCAGTCAGCCGCTGAGGATGGCTACACCTTC. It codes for CASSLQSAAEDGYTF.

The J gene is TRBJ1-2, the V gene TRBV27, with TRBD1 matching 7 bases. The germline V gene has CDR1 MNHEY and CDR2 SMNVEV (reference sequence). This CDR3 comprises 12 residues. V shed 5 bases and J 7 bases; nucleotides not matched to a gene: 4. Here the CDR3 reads CASSIAGGGYTF. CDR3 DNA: TGTGCCAGCAGTATTGCAGGGGGTGGCTACACCTTC.

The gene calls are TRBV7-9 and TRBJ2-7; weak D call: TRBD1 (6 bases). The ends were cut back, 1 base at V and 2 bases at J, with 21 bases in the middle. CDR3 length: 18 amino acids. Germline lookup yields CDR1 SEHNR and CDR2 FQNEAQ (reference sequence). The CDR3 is CASSLGIFKGHPTYEQYF. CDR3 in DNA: TGTGCCAGCAGCTTAGGAATTTTTAAGGGACACCCAACCTACGAGCAGTACTTC.

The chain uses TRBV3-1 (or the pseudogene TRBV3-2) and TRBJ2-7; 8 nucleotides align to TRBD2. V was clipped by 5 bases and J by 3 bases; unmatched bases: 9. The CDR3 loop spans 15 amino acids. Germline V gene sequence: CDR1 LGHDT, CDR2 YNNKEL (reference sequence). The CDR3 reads CASSGRGGKDYEQYF. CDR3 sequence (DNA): TGTGCCAGCAGCGGGCGCGGGGGGAAGGACTACGAGCAGTACTTC.

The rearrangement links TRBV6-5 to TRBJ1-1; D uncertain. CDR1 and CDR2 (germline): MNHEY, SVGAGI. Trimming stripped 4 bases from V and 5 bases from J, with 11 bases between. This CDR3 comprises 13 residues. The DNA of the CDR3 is TGTGCCAGCAGTTTAGCAGAGAGGACTGAAGCTTTCTTT. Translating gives CASSLAERTEAFF.

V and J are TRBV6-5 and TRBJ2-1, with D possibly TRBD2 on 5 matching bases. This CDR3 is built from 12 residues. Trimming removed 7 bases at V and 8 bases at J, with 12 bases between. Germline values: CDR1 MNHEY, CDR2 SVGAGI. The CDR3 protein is CASTTTGDEQFF. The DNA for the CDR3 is TGTGCCAGCACGACGACCGGGGATGAGCAGTTCTTC.

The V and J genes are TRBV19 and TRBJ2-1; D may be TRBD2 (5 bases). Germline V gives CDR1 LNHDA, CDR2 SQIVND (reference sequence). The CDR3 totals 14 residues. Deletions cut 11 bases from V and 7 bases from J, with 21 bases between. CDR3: CAVRRTRLGNEQFF. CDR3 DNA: TGTGCCGTAAGGCGTACTAGATTAGGAAATGAGCAGTTCTTC.

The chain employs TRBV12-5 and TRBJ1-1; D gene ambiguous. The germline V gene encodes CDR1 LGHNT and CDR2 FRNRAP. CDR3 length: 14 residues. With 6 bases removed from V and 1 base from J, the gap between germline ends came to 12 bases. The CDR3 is CASGQNIGNTEAFF. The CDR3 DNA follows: TGTGCTAGTGGCCAGAATATTGGGAACACTGAAGCTTTCTTT.

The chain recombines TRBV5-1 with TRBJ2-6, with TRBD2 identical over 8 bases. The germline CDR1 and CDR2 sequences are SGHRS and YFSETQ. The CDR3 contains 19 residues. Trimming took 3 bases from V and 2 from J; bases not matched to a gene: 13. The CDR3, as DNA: TGCGCCAGCAGCTCTTCCAATAGCGGGATATGGGCTGGGGCCAACGTCCTGACTTTC. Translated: CASSSSNSGIWAGANVLTF.

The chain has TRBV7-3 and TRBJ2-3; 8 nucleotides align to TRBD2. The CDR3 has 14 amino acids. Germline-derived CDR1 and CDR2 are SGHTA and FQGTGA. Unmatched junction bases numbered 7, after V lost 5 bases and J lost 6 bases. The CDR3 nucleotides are TGTGCCAGCAGCAAAGCGGGGGTGCGGGATACGCAGTATTTT. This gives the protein CASSKAGVRDTQYF.

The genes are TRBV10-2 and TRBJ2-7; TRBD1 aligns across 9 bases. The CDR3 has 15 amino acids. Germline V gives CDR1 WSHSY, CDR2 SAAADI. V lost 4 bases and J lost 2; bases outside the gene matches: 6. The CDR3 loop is CASSGSGQGAYEQYF. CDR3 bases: TGCGCCAGCAGTGGTTCGGGACAGGGTGCCTACGAGCAGTACTTC.

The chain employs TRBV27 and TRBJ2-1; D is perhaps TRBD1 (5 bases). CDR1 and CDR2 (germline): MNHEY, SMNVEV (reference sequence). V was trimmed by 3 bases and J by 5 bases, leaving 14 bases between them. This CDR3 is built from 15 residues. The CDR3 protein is CASSFSRTRNNEQFF. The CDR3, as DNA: TGTGCCAGCAGTTTTTCACGGACAAGAAACAATGAGCAGTTCTTC.

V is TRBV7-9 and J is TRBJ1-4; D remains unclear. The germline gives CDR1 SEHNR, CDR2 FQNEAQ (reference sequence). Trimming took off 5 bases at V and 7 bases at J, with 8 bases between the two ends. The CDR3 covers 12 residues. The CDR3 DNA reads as TGTGCCAGCAGCCGCGACTCTGAAAAACTGTTTTTT. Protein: CASSRDSEKLFF.

CDR3 sequence reads: CASSFPGQAYSGANVLTF. The CDR3 DNA follows: TGTGCCAGCAGCTTCCCGGGACAGGCATACTCTGGGGCCAACGTCCTGACTTTC. This sequence joins TRBV5-6 and TRBJ2-6; 8 bases map to TRBD1. Germline CDR1 reads SGHDT; CDR2 reads YYEEEE. V gave up 2 bases and J gave up 0 bases; unmatched junction bases: 7. The CDR3 spans 18 residues.

The CDR3 loop reads CASRLSGYNSPLHF. For the CDR3, the DNA is TGTGCCAGCAGACTCTCAGGGTATAATTCACCCCTCCACTTT. This chain connects TRBV27 to TRBJ1-6, with TRBD1 as a possible D gene (5 bases). CDR3 length: 14 amino acids. V dropped 6 bases and J dropped 4 bases, with 10 bases sitting between them. CDR1 MNHEY and CDR2 SMNVEV come from the germline V gene (reference sequence).

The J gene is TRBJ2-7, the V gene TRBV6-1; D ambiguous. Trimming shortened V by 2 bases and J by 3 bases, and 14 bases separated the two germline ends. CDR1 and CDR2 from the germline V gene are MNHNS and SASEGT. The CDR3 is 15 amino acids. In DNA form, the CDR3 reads TGTGCCAGCAGTGAAAGCGTTGGGTCCGGCTACGAGCAGTACTTC. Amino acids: CASSESVGSGYEQYF.

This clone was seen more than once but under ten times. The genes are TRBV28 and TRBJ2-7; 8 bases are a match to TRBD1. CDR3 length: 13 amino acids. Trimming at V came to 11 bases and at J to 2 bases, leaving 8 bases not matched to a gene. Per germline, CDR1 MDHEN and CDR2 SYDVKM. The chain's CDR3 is CAGGMTGAYEQYF. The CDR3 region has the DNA TGTGCCGGGGGGATGACAGGGGCCTACGAGCAGTACTTC.

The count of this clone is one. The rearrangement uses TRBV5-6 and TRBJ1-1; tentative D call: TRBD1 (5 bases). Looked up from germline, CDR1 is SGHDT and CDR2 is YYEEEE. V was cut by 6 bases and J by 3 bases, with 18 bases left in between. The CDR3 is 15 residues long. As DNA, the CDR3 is TGTGCCAGCACCCTATGGAGGGGTGGAGACACTGAAGCTTTCTTT. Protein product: CASTLWRGGDTEAFF.

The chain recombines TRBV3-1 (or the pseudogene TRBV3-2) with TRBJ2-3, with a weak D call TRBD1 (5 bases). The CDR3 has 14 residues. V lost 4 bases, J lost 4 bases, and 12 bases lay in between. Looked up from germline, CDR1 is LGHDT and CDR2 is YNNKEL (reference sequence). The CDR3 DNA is TGTGCCAGCAGCCCTCCAGGGTGGCCAGATACGCAGTATTTT. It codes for CASSPPGWPDTQYF.

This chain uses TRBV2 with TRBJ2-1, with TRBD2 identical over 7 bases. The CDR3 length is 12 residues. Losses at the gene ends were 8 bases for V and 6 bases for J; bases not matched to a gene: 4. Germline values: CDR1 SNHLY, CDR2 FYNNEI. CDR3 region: CASEGRVNEQFF. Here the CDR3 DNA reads TGTGCCAGCGAGGGGAGGGTCAATGAGCAGTTCTTC.

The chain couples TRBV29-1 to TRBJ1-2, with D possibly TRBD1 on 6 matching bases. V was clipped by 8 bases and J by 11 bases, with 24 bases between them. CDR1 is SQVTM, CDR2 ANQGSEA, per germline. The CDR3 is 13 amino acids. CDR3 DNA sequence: TGCAGCATATTTGGATTAGGACAGCAACATTACACCTTC. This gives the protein CSIFGLGQQHYTF.

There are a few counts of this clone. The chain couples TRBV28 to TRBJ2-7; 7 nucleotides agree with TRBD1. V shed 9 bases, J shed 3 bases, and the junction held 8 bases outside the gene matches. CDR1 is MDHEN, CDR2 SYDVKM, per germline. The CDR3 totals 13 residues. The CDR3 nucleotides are TGTGCCAGTAGTCGGGACAGTGGCTACGAGCAGTACTTC. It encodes CASSRDSGYEQYF.

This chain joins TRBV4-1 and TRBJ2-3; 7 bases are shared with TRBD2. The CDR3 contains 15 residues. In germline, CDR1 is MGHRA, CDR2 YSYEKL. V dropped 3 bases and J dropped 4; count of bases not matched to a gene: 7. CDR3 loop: CASSHGGSPADTQYF. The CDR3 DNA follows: TGCGCCAGCAGCCACGGCGGGAGTCCCGCAGATACGCAGTATTTT.